This T cell receptor beta chain was captured in a study of T cell repertoires in cytomegalovirus infection. Findings and caveats of the study: Cumulative frequency of public TCR beta families picked out carriers of CMV plus the relevant HLA.

MiXCR, applied by TCRdb to the reads, yields one record per CDR3 protein. The data hold approximately 990,000 distinct CDR3 sequences, with approximately 31% observed a single time. The table lists this clonotype with a few counts. Its antigen is undetermined. A read error may account for a junction end that differs from germline. Here the sequenced sample was cultured CD8+ T cells from PBMCs, taken from culture after CMV antigen stimulation. This clonotype was obtained from a human donor in good health (CMV status not recorded). Some clones in this sample may be carry-over from other donors' samples.

This CDR3 reads CASSRGQGPQETQYF. CDR3 bases: TGTGCTAGCAGCCGGGGACAGGGGCCGCAAGAGACCCAGTACTTC. This chain joins TRBV7-7 and TRBJ2-5, with 10 bases identical to TRBD1. CDR3 length: 15 amino acids. Germline V gives CDR1 SSHAT, CDR2 FNYEAQ (reference sequence). Full variable domain (rest looked up from reference TRBV7-7 and TRBJ2-5): GAGVSQSPRYKVTKRGQDVTLRCDPISSHATLYWYQQALGQGPEFLTYFNYEAQPDKSGLPSDRFSAERPEGSISTLTIQRTEQRDSAMYRCASSRGQGPQETQYFGPGTRLLVL.